A selection of T cell receptor beta chains follows, all from one sample in a study of cytomegalovirus exposure and HLA in healthy donors. The method was immunoSEQ multiplex PCR; TCRdb's version includes in-frame clones alone and lacks a portion of them. The table has 140,000 to 150,000 clones, about nine tenths seen once. The sequencing input was PBMCs. The origin of the receptors is a man aged 18-30 years in good health and CMV-seronegative. The conserved cysteine and the conserved F or W are not part of the CDR3 here. Fields, in order: J gene, V gene, CDR3 protein.

j_gene: TRBJ2-7; v_gene: TRBV19; CDR3aa: ASSKTGGEQY
j_gene: TRBJ2-1; v_gene: TRBV6-1; CDR3aa: ASSQLVAQYNEQF
j_gene: TRBJ2-5; v_gene: TRBV4-1; CDR3aa: ASSHPDGLQRETQY
j_gene: TRBJ2-1; v_gene: TRBV28; CDR3aa: ASSSRGLEQF
j_gene: TRBJ2-1; v_gene: TRBV7-9; CDR3aa: ASSFPRPGVPNNEQF
j_gene: TRBJ2-7; v_gene: TRBV30; CDR3aa: AWSLAGGLVWYEQY
j_gene: TRBJ1-2; v_gene: TRBV27; CDR3aa: ASSPTLSPDYGYT
j_gene: TRBJ1-1; v_gene: TRBV29-1; CDR3aa: SVQQGMNTEAF
j_gene: TRBJ1-4; v_gene: TRBV19; CDR3aa: ASTVVDRGGEKLF
j_gene: TRBJ1-3; v_gene: TRBV27; CDR3aa: ASSQGHSGNTIY
j_gene: TRBJ2-3; v_gene: TRBV12-5; CDR3aa: ASGPGADTQY
j_gene: TRBJ1-2; v_gene: TRBV27; CDR3aa: ASGGTGGNYGYT
j_gene: TRBJ2-1; v_gene: TRBV9; CDR3aa: ASSGTGSYNEQF
j_gene: TRBJ2-1; v_gene: TRBV27; CDR3aa: ASRMSGVQDNEQF
j_gene: TRBJ2-5; v_gene: TRBV18; CDR3aa: ASSPGTGSRETQY
j_gene: TRBJ2-3; v_gene: TRBV5-1; CDR3aa: ASSLGQIADTQY
j_gene: TRBJ2-5; v_gene: TRBV5-4; CDR3aa: ASSSGGAETQY
j_gene: TRBJ1-5; v_gene: TRBV19; CDR3aa: ASSQGSNQPQH
j_gene: TRBJ1-4; v_gene: TRBV10-1; CDR3aa: ASDPNPGIRGEKLF
j_gene: TRBJ1-2; v_gene: TRBV29-1; CDR3aa: SVERRGQSENYGYT
j_gene: TRBJ1-2; v_gene: TRBV6-5; CDR3aa: ASSSPGQGRDGYT
j_gene: TRBJ2-3; v_gene: TRBV18; CDR3aa: ASSPQWGADTQY
j_gene: TRBJ1-2; v_gene: TRBV6-5; CDR3aa: ASSYSPGAGGYT
j_gene: TRBJ1-3; v_gene: TRBV5-1; CDR3aa: ASSLAGTGTSGNTIY
j_gene: TRBJ2-7; v_gene: TRBV18; CDR3aa: ASSPGTVTYEQY
j_gene: TRBJ2-3; v_gene: TRBV5-1; CDR3aa: ASSFLAGGTDTQY